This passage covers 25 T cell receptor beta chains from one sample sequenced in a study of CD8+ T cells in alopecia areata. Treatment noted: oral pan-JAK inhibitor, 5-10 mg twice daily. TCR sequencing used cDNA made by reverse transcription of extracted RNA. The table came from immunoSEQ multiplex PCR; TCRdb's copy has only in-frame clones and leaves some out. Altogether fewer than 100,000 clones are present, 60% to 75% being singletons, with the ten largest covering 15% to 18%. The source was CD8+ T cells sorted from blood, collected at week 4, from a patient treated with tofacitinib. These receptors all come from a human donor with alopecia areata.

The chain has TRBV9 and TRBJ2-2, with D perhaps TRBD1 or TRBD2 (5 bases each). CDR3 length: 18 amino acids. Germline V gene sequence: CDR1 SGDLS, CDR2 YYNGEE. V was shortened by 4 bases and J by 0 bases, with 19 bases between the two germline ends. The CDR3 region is CASSKPGPQIANTGELFF. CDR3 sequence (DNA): TGTGCCAGCAGCAAACCGGGACCGCAAATTGCGAACACCGGGGAGCTGTTTTTT.

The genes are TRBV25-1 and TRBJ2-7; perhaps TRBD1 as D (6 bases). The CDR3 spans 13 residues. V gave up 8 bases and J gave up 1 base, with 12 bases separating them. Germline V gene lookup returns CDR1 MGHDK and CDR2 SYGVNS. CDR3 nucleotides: TGTGCCAGCGGACATACAGGGTCCTACGAGCAGTACTTC. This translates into CASGHTGSYEQYF.

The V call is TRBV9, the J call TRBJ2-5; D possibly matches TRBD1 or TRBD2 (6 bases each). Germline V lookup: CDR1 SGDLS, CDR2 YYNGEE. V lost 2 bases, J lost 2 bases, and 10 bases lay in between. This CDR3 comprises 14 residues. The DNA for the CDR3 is TGTGCCAGCAGCGTGTCGGGGGCACAAGAGACCCAGTACTTC. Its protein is CASSVSGAQETQYF.

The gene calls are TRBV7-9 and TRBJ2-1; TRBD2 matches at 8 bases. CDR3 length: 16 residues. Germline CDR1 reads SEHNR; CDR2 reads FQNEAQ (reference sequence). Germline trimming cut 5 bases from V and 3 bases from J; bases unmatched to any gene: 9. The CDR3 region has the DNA TGTGCCAGCAGCCCCCAGTCTAGCGGGTACTACAATGAGCAGTTCTTC. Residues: CASSPQSSGYYNEQFF.

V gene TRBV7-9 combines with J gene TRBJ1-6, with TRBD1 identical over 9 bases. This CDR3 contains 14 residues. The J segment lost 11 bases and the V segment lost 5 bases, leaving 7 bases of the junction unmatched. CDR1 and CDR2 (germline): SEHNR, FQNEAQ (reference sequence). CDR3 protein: CASSLGTGRTPLHF. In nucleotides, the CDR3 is TGTGCCAGCAGCCTCGGGACAGGGCGAACACCCCTCCACTTT.

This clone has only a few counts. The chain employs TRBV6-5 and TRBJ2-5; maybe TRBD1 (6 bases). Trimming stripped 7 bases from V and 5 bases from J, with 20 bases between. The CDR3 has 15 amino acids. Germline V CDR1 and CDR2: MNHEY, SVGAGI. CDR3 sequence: CASTPGTFRGETQYF. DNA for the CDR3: TGTGCCAGCACTCCGGGGACATTTAGAGGGGAGACCCAGTACTTC.

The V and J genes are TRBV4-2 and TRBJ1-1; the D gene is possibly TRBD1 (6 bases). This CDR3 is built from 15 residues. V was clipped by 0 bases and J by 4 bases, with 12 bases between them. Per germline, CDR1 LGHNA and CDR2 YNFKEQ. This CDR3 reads CASSQDGGPGTEAFF. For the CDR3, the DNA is TGTGCCAGCAGCCAAGACGGGGGGCCGGGCACTGAAGCTTTCTTT.

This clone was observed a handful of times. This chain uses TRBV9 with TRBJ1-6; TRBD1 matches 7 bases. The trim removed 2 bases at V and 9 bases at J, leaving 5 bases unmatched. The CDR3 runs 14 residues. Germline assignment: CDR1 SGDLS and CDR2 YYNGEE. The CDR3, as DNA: TGTGCCAGCAGCGTCGGGACAGCTGTTTCACCCCTCCACTTT. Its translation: CASSVGTAVSPLHF.

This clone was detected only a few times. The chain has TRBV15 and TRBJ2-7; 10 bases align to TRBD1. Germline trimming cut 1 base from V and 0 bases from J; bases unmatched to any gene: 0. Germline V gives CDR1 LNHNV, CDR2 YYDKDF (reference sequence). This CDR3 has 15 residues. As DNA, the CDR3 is TGTGCCACCAGCAGAGGGACAGGGGGCTCCTACGAGCAGTACTTC. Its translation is CATSRGTGGSYEQYF.

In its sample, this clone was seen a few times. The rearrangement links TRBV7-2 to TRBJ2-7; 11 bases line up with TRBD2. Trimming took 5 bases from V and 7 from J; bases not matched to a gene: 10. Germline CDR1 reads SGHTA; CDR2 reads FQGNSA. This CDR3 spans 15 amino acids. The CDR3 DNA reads TGTGCCAGCAGCAAGATAGCGGGGGGGCCGGGAGAGCAGTACTTC. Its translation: CASSKIAGGPGEQYF.

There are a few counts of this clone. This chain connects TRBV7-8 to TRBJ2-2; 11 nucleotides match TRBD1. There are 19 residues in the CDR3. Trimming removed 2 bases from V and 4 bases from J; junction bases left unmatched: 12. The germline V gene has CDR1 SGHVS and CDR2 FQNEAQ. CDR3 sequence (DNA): TGTGCCAGCAGCTTACTCGGACAGGGGGCTTTGGCCAGCACCGGGGAGCTGTTTTTT. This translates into CASSLLGQGALASTGELFF.

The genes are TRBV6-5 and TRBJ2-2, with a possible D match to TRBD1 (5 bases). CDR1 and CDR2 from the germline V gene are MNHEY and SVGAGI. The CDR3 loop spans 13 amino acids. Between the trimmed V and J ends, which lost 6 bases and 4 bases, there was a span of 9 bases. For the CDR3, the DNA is TGTGCCAGCAGCCCCGACAGCACCGGGGAGCTGTTTTTT. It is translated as CASSPDSTGELFF.

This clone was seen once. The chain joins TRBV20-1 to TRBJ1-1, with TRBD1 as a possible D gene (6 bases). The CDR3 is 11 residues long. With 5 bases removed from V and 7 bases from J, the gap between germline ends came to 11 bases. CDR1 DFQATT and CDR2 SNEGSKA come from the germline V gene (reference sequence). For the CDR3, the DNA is TGCAGTGCTCGAGGGGGGGTTGAAGCTTTCTTT. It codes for CSARGGVEAFF.

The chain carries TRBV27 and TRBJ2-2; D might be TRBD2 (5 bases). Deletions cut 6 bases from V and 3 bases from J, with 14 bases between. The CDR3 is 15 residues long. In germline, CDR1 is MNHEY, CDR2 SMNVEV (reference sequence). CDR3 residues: CASSYSGDHTGELFF. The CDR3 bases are TGTGCCAGCAGCTACTCCGGGGATCACACCGGGGAGCTGTTTTTT.

Here the CDR3 reads CATSRDAGKASGNTIYF. The CDR3 nucleotides read TGTGCCACCAGCAGAGATGCCGGGAAAGCTTCTGGAAACACCATATATTTT. The V and J genes are TRBV15 and TRBJ1-3; D is uncertain. In germline, CDR1 is LNHNV, CDR2 YYDKDF (reference sequence). Trimming took off 0 bases at V and 1 base at J, with 13 bases between the two ends. The CDR3 has 17 residues.

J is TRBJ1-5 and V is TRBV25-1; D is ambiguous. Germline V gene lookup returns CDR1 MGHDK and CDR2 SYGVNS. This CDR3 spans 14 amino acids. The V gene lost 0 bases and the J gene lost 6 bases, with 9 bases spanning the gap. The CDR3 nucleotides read TGTGCCAGCAGTGAATATTCTCAGACTCAGCCCCAGCATTTT. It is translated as CASSEYSQTQPQHF.

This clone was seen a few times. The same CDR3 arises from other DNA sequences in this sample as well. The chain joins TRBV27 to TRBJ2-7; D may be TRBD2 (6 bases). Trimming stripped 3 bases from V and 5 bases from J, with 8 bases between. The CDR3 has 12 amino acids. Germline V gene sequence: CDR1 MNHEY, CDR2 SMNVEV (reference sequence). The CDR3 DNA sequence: TGTGCCAGCAGTTTTGGAGGGGACGAGCAGTACTTC. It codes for CASSFGGDEQYF.

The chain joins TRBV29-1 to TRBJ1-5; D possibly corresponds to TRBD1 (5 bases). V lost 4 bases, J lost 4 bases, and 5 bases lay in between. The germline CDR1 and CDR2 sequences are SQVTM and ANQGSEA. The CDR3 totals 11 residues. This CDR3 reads CSVGGNQPQHF. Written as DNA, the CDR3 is TGCAGCGTTGGGGGGAATCAGCCCCAGCATTTT.

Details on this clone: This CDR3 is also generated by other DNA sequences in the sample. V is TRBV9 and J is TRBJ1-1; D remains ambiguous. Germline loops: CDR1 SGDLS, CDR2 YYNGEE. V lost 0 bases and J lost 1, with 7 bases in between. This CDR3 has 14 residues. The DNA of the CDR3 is TGTGCCAGCAGCGTAGAGTCTGGGAACACTGAAGCTTTCTTT. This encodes CASSVESGNTEAFF.

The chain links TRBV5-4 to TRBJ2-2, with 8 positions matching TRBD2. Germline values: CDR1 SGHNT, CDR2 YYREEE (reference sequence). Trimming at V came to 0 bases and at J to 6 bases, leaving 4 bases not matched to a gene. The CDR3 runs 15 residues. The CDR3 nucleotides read TGTGCCAGCAGCTTGGCGGGAGGGCCCGCCGGGGAGCTGTTTTTT. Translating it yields CASSLAGGPAGELFF.

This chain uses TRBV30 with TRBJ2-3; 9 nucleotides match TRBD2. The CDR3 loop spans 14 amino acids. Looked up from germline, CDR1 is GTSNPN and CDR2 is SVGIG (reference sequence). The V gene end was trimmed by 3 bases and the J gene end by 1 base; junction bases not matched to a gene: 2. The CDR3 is CAWSPSGGTDTQYF. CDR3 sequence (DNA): TGTGCCTGGAGCCCTAGCGGGGGCACAGATACGCAGTATTTT.

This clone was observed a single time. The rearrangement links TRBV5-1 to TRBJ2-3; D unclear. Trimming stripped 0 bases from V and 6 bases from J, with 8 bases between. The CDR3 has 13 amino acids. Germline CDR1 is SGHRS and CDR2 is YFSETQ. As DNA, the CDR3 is TGCGCCAGCAGCTTGGCGGGTAGGGATACGCAGTATTTT. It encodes CASSLAGRDTQYF.

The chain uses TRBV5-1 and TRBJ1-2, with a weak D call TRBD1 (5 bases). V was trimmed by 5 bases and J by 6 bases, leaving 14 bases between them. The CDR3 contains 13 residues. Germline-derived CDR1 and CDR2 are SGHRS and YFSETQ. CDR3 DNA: TGCGCCAGCAGTGGAGGGACCGCCGATGGCTACACCTTC. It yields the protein CASSGGTADGYTF.

CDR3 loop: CASRTRGGELFF. CDR3 bases: TGTGCCAGCAGAACTCGGGGCGGGGAGCTGTTTTTT. The J gene is TRBJ2-2, the V gene TRBV28; TRBD2 might be the D (5 bases). V dropped 6 bases and J dropped 7 bases, with 9 bases sitting between them. This CDR3 spans 12 amino acids. Germline loops: CDR1 MDHEN, CDR2 SYDVKM.

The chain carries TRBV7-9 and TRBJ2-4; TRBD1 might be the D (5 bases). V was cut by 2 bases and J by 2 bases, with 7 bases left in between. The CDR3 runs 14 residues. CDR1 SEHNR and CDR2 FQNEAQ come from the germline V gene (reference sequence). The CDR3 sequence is CASSLSGSKNIQYF. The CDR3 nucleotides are TGTGCCAGCAGCTTATCAGGGTCCAAAAACATTCAGTACTTC.